This TCR beta chain stems from a study of cytomegalovirus exposure and HLA in healthy donors. Some clones are missing from TCRdb's copy, which holds only in-frame ones; the method was immunoSEQ multiplex PCR. The sample lists around 150,000 clones, under 95% seen once, with roughly 3% in the top ten. This CDR3 is built from 14 residues. Trimming removed 5 bases at V and 2 bases at J, with 11 bases between. Germline loops: CDR1 MNHEY, CDR2 SVGAGI. The source of this sequence is a woman aged 18-29 years in good health and CMV-seropositive. The chain joins TRBV6-5 to TRBJ2-3, with D maybe TRBD2 (5 bases). Sequences were obtained from PBMCs. The CDR3: CASSPRGNTDTQYF. The CDR3 nucleotides read TGTGCCAGCAGTCCCCGAGGGAACACAGATACGCAGTATTTT.